Each of the 23 T cell receptor beta chains below was sequenced from the same sample in a study of early T cells in non-severe SARS-CoV-2 infection. MiXCR, applied by TCRdb to the 5' RACE reads, yields one record per CDR3 protein. The sample shows some 26,000 distinct CDR3 sequences, 4% to 5.5% of them seen only once. The sequenced sample was whole blood. Receptor source: an adult who was a healthcare worker with PCR-confirmed SARS-CoV-2 infection or an uninfected control (not recorded which).

This clonotype was detected a few times. V and J are TRBV6-6 and TRBJ1-4; 9 bases line up with TRBD1. V was pared by 5 bases and J by 6 bases, with 10 bases of the junction left unmatched. Germline V gene data show CDR1 as MNHNY and CDR2 as SVGAGI (reference sequence). CDR3 size: 16 residues. The CDR3 DNA reads as TGTGCCAGCAGTCAACACCGGGACAGGGCTCATGAAAAACTGTTTTTT. Protein sequence: CASSQHRDRAHEKLFF.

This clonotype is medium-sized in the sample. The DNA of the CDR3 is TGTGCCATCCCGGACGGAGATACACTAATACAAGAGACCCAGTACTTC. This codes for CAIPDGDTLIQETQYF. The rearrangement uses TRBV10-3 and TRBJ2-5; D remains ambiguous. The CDR3 has 16 amino acids. V dropped 8 bases and J dropped 2 bases, with 21 bases sitting between them. CDR1 ENHRY and CDR2 SYGVKD come from the germline V gene.

This clonotype was picked up a small number of times. The rearrangement joins TRBV5-5 to TRBJ2-7; TRBD2 matches 8 bases. This CDR3 is built from 12 residues. V lost 3 bases and J lost 4; bases outside the gene matches: 0. The germline V gene encodes CDR1 SGHKS and CDR2 YYEKEE (reference sequence). CDR3 residues: CASSSGGYEQYF. The CDR3 DNA reads TGTGCCAGCAGCTCGGGGGGGTACGAGCAGTACTTC.

At least ten counts were recorded for this clonotype. The chain has TRBV21-1 and TRBJ2-6; TRBD1, as called in the table, went unchecked against the DNA. TRBV21-1 is an annotated pseudogene. CDR3 size: 20 residues. The CDR3 coding sequence is TGTGCCAGCGGAACCCCCCGAGACAGGGTATGGCCCTCTGGGGCCAACGTCCTGACTTTC. This sequence encodes CASGTPRDRVWPSGANVLTF.

This clonotype has at least ten counts. The chain uses TRBV5-5 and TRBJ1-1; 8 bases align to TRBD1. Germline assignment: CDR1 SGHKS and CDR2 YYEKEE (reference sequence). The length of the CDR3 is 13 residues. V was pared by 4 bases and J by 7 bases, with 6 bases of the junction left unmatched. CDR3 bases: TGTGCCAGCAGCAGACAGGGGACGATTGAAGCTTTCTTT. Translated, it gives CASSRQGTIEAFF.

There are many counts of this clonotype. The chain has TRBV28 and TRBJ2-3, with TRBD1 matching 7 bases. V lost 5 bases to trimming and J lost 2 bases; unmatched junction nucleotides: 16. Germline CDR1 MDHEN, CDR2 SYDVKM. The CDR3 has 18 amino acids. In DNA, the CDR3 is TGTGCCAGCAGTAATAACGACAGGGTTGAAGACAACACAGATACGCAGTATTTT. Translation gives CASSNNDRVEDNTDTQYF. The whole variable domain, filled in from reference TRBV28 and TRBJ2-3, reads DVKVTQSSRYLVKRTGEKVFLECVQDMDHENMFWYRQDPGLGLRLIYFSYDVKMKEKGDIPEGYSVSREKKERFSLILESASTNQTSMYLCASSNNDRVEDNTDTQYFGPGTRLTVL.

There are many counts of this clonotype. The chain links TRBV6-5 to TRBJ2-7; TRBD2 aligns across 8 bases. CDR3 length: 14 amino acids. The germline V gene has CDR1 MNHEY and CDR2 SVGAGI. J lost 1 base, V lost 5 bases, and 4 bases had no gene match. CDR3 in DNA: TGTGCCAGCAGTCGCCGGGAGGGGTCCTACGAGCAGTACTTC. Amino acid sequence: CASSRREGSYEQYF.

Written as DNA, the CDR3 is TGCAGTGCCAGATCCTCCTCAGCGGGAGATGGTGAGCAGTACTTC. It yields the protein CSARSSSAGDGEQYF. The rearrangement links TRBV20-1 to TRBJ2-7; 8 bases fit TRBD2. Trimming took 6 bases from V and 7 from J; bases not matched to a gene: 17. CDR1 and CDR2 (germline): DFQATT, SNEGSKA (reference sequence). This CDR3 contains 15 residues.

This clonotype showed up many times. V usage is TRBV10-3 and J usage is TRBJ2-1; tentative D call: TRBD1 (6 bases). The germline gives CDR1 ENHRY, CDR2 SYGVKD. The CDR3 length is 11 residues. The V end lost 8 bases, the J end lost 8 bases, and 10 bases lay between the germline ends. The chain's CDR3 is CAIPPGDEQFF. The CDR3 DNA is TGTGCCATCCCGCCAGGGGATGAGCAGTTCTTC.

This clonotype was found many times. This chain links TRBV4-1 with TRBJ2-1, with D tentatively TRBD1 (6 bases). The ends were cut back, 1 base at V and 6 bases at J, with 19 bases in the middle. The CDR3 is made up of 17 amino acids. Germline loops: CDR1 MGHRA, CDR2 YSYEKL. Here the CDR3 reads CASSQGDPQGRSNEQFF. The CDR3, as DNA: TGCGCCAGCAGCCAAGGGGACCCGCAGGGGAGAAGCAATGAGCAGTTCTTC.

This clonotype was observed many times. The chain has TRBV28 and TRBJ1-1; D is perhaps TRBD1 (6 bases). This CDR3 spans 14 amino acids. V was trimmed by 5 bases and J by 0 bases, leaving 10 bases between them. Germline values: CDR1 MDHEN, CDR2 SYDVKM. The CDR3 coding sequence is TGTGCCAGCAGTGCAACAGGGTTGAACACTGAAGCTTTCTTT. Translated: CASSATGLNTEAFF.

This clonotype has a count of ten or more. CDR3 bases: TGTGCCAGCAGGGGCAATAGCGGGAGAACCTACAATGAGCAGTTCTTC. Protein sequence: CASRGNSGRTYNEQFF. This sequence joins TRBV7-6 and TRBJ2-1; 9 nucleotides line up with TRBD2. CDR1 is SGHVS and CDR2 is FNYEAQ in the germline V gene. The J segment lost 2 bases and the V segment lost 6 bases, leaving 8 bases of the junction unmatched. CDR3 length: 16 amino acids.

Many counts were recorded for this clonotype. The chain has TRBV20-1 and TRBJ2-7, with TRBD1 matching 7 bases. The CDR3 totals 15 residues. V was clipped by 4 bases and J by 2 bases; unmatched bases: 11. The germline gives CDR1 DFQATT, CDR2 SNEGSKA (reference sequence). The CDR3 bases are TGCAGTGCTATCAGAAGGGGACAGCCCACCTACGAGCAGTACTTC. Translation gives CSAIRRGQPTYEQYF.

This clonotype was counted ten times or more. The genes are TRBV11-2 and TRBJ1-1, with TRBD1 matching over 7 bases. Germline V CDR1 and CDR2: SGHAT, FQNNGV. Trimming at V came to 5 bases and at J to 4 bases, leaving 10 bases not matched to a gene. CDR3 size: 15 residues. CDR3 bases: TGTGCCAGCAGCAAAGGAGGGGGCCTCCCCACTGAAGCTTTCTTT. The encoded protein is CASSKGGGLPTEAFF.

This clonotype was found many times. This chain connects TRBV7-2 to TRBJ2-1, with D unresolved. This CDR3 comprises 15 residues. Germline loops: CDR1 SGHTA, CDR2 FQGNSA. Deletions cut 5 bases from V and 0 bases from J, with 11 bases between. This chain's CDR3 is CASSPATSSYNEQFF. CDR3 nucleotide sequence: TGTGCCAGCAGCCCCGCCACGAGCTCCTACAATGAGCAGTTCTTC.

In regard to this clonotype: This could be a read error, since a much larger clone is one nucleotide away. Without the conserved terminal phenylalanine or tryptophan, this CDR3 likely stems from a read error. This chain joins TRBV18 and TRBJ2-6, with 8 bases matching TRBD1. Trimming cost V 5 bases and J 0 bases; bases outside gene matches: 6. CDR1 and CDR2 (germline): KGHSH, LQKENI. The CDR3 covers 17 residues. For the CDR3, the DNA is TGTGCCAGCTCAACCTCAACAGGGGGCTCTGGGGCCAACGTCCTGACTTCC. It specifies CASSTSTGGSGANVLTS.

This chain links TRBV7-2 with TRBJ2-3, with D unclear. The germline CDR1 and CDR2 sequences are SGHTA and FQGNSA. The V end lost 7 bases, the J end lost 6 bases, and 11 bases lay between the germline ends. The CDR3 is made up of 12 amino acids. The CDR3 loop reads CASTFAGDTQYF. As DNA, the CDR3 is TGTGCCAGCACCTTCGCTGGTGATACGCAGTATTTT.

This clonotype has a handful of counts. This chain uses TRBV7-9 with TRBJ2-1; D uncertain. The germline V gene has CDR1 SEHNR and CDR2 FQNEAQ (reference sequence). The CDR3 has 18 residues. Trimming shortened V by 1 base and J by 2 bases, and 18 bases separated the two germline ends. DNA of the CDR3: TGTGCCAGCAGCTTAGAGAGGAGAAAACCCGGGCCCTACAATGAGCAGTTCTTC. This translates into CASSLERRKPGPYNEQFF.

By share, this clonotype counts as medium-sized. This chain joins TRBV10-3 and TRBJ1-2, with D possibly matching TRBD1 (6 bases). Germline loops: CDR1 ENHRY, CDR2 SYGVKD. The CDR3 has 13 amino acids. Trimming pared 6 bases from V and 6 bases from J, leaving 14 bases between. The CDR3 is CAISRGEIDGYTF. The CDR3 nucleotides are TGTGCCATCAGCAGGGGAGAGATCGATGGCTACACCTTC.

This clonotype was observed a few times. The DNA for the CDR3 is TGTGCCAGCAGTGAAAGGCGTAGCAATTCACCCCTCCACTTT. The encoded protein is CASSERRSNSPLHF. The genes are TRBV2 and TRBJ1-6; D is ambiguous. Germline V lookup: CDR1 SNHLY, CDR2 FYNNEI. Between the trimmed V and J ends, which lost 2 bases and 7 bases, there was a span of 9 bases. The CDR3 loop spans 14 amino acids. The full variable domain, its missing parts supplied by reference TRBV2 and TRBJ1-6, is EPEVTQTPSHQVTQMGQEVILRCVPISNHLYFYWYRQILGQKVEFLVSFYNNEISEKSEIFDDQFSVERPDGSNFTLKIRSTKLEDSAMYFCASSERRSNSPLHFGNGTRLTVT.

There are many counts of this clonotype. The chain is built from TRBV5-1 and TRBJ1-5; 7 nucleotides agree with TRBD1. Germline CDR1 is SGHRS and CDR2 is YFSETQ. The CDR3 is 14 residues long. V shed 5 bases, J shed 5 bases, and the junction held 7 bases outside the gene matches. The CDR3 region is CASSPQGSDQPQHF. The CDR3 DNA follows: TGCGCCAGCAGTCCACAGGGGTCCGATCAGCCCCAGCATTTT.

This clonotype was seen at least ten times. V is TRBV11-2 and J is TRBJ2-3, with 12 positions matching TRBD2. CDR1 and CDR2 from the germline V gene are SGHAT and FQNNGV. V lost 6 bases, J lost 2 bases, and 6 bases stayed unmatched. The CDR3 loop spans 16 amino acids. The CDR3 spells CASSPRTSGATDTQYF. The CDR3 nucleotides read TGTGCCAGCAGTCCCCGGACTAGCGGGGCCACAGATACGCAGTATTTT.

This clonotype has a count of ten or more. The genes are TRBV20-1 and TRBJ2-7, with D perhaps matching TRBD1 (7 bases). Trimming left V 0 bases short and J 5 bases short, with 26 bases between. The CDR3 runs to 18 residues. Germline CDR1 is DFQATT and CDR2 is SNEGSKA (reference sequence). The CDR3 loop is CSARETRRTGGLRDEQYF. CDR3 nucleotides: TGCAGTGCTAGAGAGACTAGGCGGACAGGTGGCTTGCGGGACGAGCAGTACTTC.